This T cell receptor (beta chain) originates from a study of cytomegalovirus exposure and HLA in healthy donors. A few counts support this clone. The antigen is undetermined. Study-level points and caveats: Common viral pathogens (according to a later analysis) appeared linked to several of the most significant clusters. Some V segments could not be told apart, so they were left out, TRBV6-2 and TRBV6-3 among them. Listed as cytomegalovirus-associated were 150 to 200 TCR beta chains. TCR beta V segments were, for the most part, productive about 87% or about 30% of the time in an earlier analysis.

Researchers ran the PCR with 60 Vbeta and 13 Jbeta primers. This table comes from immunoSEQ multiplex PCR, and its TCRdb copy is limited to in-frame clones, with some not included. The sample contains around 140,000 clones, approximately 61% of which appear only once. Looked up from germline, CDR1 is MNHNS and CDR2 is SASEGT. V was pared by 5 bases and J by 6 bases, with 8 bases between. CDR3 size: 13 residues. This TCR was sampled from a woman aged 40 to 49 in good health and CMV-seronegative. The chain links TRBV6-1 to TRBJ1-6; no firm D call. The sequenced sample consisted of PBMCs. The CDR3: CASSPGINSPLHF. The CDR3 DNA sequence: TGTGCCAGCAGTCCCGGGATTAATTCACCCCTCCACTTT.